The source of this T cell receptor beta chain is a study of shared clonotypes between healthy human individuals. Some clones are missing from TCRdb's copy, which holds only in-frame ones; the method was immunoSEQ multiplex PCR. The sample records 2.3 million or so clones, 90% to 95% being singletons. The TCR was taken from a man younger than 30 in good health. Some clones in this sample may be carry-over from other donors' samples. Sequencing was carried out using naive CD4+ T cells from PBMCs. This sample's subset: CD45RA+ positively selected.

The CDR3 reads CASSLRTGRNQPQHF. The DNA of the CDR3 is TGTGCCAGCAGCTTGAGGACAGGTCGAAATCAGCCCCAGCATTTT. V and J are TRBV5-5 and TRBJ1-5; 7 bases line up with TRBD1. This CDR3 region has 15 residues. Germline loops: CDR1 SGHKS, CDR2 YYEKEE (reference sequence). The V gene end was trimmed by 1 base and the J gene end by 4 bases; junction bases not matched to a gene: 5. Full variable domain (outside the CDR3, taken from reference TRBV5-5 and TRBJ1-5): DAGVTQSPTHLIKTRGQQVTLRCSPISGHKSVSWYQQVLGQGPQFIFQYYEKEERGRGNFPDRFSARQFPNYSSELNVNALLLGDSALYLCASSLRTGRNQPQHFGDGTRLSIL.